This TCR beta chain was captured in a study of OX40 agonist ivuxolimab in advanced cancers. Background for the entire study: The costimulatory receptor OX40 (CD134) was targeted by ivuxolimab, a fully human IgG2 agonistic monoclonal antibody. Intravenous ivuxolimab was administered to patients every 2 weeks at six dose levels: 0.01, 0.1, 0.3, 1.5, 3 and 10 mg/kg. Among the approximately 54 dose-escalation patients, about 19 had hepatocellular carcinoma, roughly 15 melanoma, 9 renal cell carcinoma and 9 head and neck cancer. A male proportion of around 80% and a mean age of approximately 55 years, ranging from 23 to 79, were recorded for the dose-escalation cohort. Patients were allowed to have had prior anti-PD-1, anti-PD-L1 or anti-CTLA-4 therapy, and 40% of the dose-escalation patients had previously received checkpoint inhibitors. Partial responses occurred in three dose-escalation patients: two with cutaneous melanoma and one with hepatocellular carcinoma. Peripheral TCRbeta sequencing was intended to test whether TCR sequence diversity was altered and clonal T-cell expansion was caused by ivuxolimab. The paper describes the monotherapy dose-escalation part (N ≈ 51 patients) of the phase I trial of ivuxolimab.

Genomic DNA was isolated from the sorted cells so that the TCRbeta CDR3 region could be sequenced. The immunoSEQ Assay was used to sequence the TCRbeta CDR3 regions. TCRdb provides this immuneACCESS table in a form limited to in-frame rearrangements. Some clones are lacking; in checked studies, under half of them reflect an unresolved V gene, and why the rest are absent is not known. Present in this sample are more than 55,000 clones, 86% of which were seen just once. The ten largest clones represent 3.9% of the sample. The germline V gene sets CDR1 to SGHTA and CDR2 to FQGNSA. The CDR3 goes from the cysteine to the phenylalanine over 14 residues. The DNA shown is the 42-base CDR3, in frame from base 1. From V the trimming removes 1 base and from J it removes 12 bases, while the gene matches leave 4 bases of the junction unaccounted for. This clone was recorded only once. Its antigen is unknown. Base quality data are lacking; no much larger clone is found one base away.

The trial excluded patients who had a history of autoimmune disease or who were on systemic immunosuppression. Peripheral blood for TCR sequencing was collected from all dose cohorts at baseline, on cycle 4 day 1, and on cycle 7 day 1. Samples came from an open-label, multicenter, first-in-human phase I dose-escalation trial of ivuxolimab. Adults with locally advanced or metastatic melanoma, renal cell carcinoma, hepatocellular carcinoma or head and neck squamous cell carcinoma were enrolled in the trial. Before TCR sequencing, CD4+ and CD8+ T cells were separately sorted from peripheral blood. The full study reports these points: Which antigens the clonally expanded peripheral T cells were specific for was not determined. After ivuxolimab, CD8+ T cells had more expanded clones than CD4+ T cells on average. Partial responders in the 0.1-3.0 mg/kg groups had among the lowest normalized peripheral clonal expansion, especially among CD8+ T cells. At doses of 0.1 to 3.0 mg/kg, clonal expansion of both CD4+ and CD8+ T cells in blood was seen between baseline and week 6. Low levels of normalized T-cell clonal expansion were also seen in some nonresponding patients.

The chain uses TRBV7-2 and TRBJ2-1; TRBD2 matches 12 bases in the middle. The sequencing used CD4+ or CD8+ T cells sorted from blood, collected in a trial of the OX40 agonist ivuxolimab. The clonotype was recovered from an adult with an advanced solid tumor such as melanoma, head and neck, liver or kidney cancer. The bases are TGTGCCAGCAGCTTAGTACTAGCGGGGGGCGGGCAGTTCTTC. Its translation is CASSLVLAGGGQFF.